Listed below are T cell receptor beta chains from one sample, sequenced in a study of T cell changes during pregnancy in multiple sclerosis. Generated by immunoSEQ multiplex PCR, the TCRdb table keeps only in-frame clones and is missing some. The sample carries more than 30,000 clones, 89% recorded once. The specimen comprised CD8+ T cells from peripheral blood mononuclear cells, sampled in the second trimester of pregnancy. The receptor source for this set is a female donor with multiple sclerosis, enrolled in a pregnancy study. CDR3s include the opening cysteine and the closing phenylalanine or tryptophan. D genes are given only for firm matches. The size of a clone is reported for some rows only, either as once, few or many, or as a class for expanded clones.

>TRBD2|TRBJ2-7|NA|TRBV30|15
TGTGCCTGGAGTGTACCGGGGGGACCCACCTACGAGCAGTACTTC
CAWSVPGGPTYEQYF
>TRBD2|TRBJ2-1|once|TRBV5-1|15
TGCGCCAGCAGCCCGGACCCGGGACTAGCGGGTGAGCAGTTCTTC
CASSPDPGLAGEQFF
>TRBD1|TRBJ2-7|NA|TRBV7-9|18
TGTGCCAGCAGCTTATGGGGAATGACAGGGGTCGATTCCTACGAGCAGTACTTC
CASSLWGMTGVDSYEQYF
>TRBD2|TRBJ2-7|NA|TRBV6-1|14
TGTGCCAGCAGTGATTTTGCGGGAGTGAACGAGCAGTACTTC
CASSDFAGVNEQYF
>TRBD1|TRBJ2-7|NA|TRBV9|16
TGTGCCAGCAGCGTAGGGACGACAGGGTTCGATTACGAGCAGTACTTC
CASSVGTTGFDYEQYF
>TRBD2|TRBJ2-5|NA|TRBV5-6|16
TGTGCCAGCAGCTTGGAAGGTAGCGGGTTACAAGAGACCCAGTACTTC
CASSLEGSGLQETQYF
>TRBD2|TRBJ2-7|NA|TRBV15|15
TGTGCCACCGGGACTAGGAGTGGGGTGAGATACGAGCAGTACTTC
CATGTRSGVRYEQYF
>TRBD1|TRBJ2-5|NA|TRBV7-3|16
TGTGCCAGCAGCTTAATAGGGGCAGGGGGCTCGGAGACCCAGTACTTC
CASSLIGAGGSETQYF
>NA|TRBJ2-7|NA|TRBV7-2|12
TGTGCCAGCAGCTACCAACAATACGAGCAGTACTTC
CASSYQQYEQYF
>TRBD1|TRBJ1-2|NA|TRBV7-8|17
TGTGCCAGCAGCTTAGGGTGGTCGGGACAGGGGATAGATGGCTACACCTTC
CASSLGWSGQGIDGYTF
>NA|TRBJ1-4|NA|TRBV19|14
TGTGCCAGTAGTATCAACCCCCGGGTTGAAAAACTGTTTTTT
CASSINPRVEKLFF
>TRBD2|TRBJ2-1|NA|TRBV27|14
TGTGCCAGTTCGGGGACTAGCGCCTACAATGAGCAGTTCTTC
CASSGTSAYNEQFF
>NA|TRBJ1-1|NA|TRBV6-4|13
TGTGCCAGCAGCCAGGGGTACCGCACTGAAGCTTTCTTT
CASSQGYRTEAFF
>TRBD1|TRBJ2-1|NA|TRBV4-2|15
TGTGCCAGCAGCCAAGAAGCAGGACAGGGGAATGAGCAGTTCTTC
CASSQEAGQGNEQFF
>TRBD2|TRBJ2-1|NA|TRBV11-3|15
TGTGCCAGCAGCTTAGCGCTAGCGGGGCGGGATGAGCAGTTCTTC
CASSLALAGRDEQFF
>NA|TRBJ1-2|NA|TRBV5-4|18
TGTGCCAGCAGCCCCGAGGGTCCGGGACTATCATATAACTATGGCTACACCTTC
CASSPEGPGLSYNYGYTF
>NA|TRBJ1-1|NA|TRBV29-1|13
TGCAGCGTTGAAGCCCCTGAGGGTTCCGAAGCTTTCTTT
CSVEAPEGSEAFF
>NA|TRBJ2-3|NA|TRBV11-1|17
TGTGCCAGCAGCTTAGCGGTTCTGACACTCCACACAGATACGCAGTATTTT
CASSLAVLTLHTDTQYF
>NA|TRBJ1-3|once|TRBV4-3|17
TGCGCCAGCAGCCAAGACGATGTGCAGGTCTCTGGAAACACCATATATTTT
CASSQDDVQVSGNTIYF
>NA|TRBJ2-7|NA|TRBV21-1|15
TGTGCCAGCAGCTTTTGGACTAGCGGGAGTCACGAGCAGTACTTC
CASSFWTSGSHEQYF
>TRBD1|TRBJ1-5|few|TRBV27|15
TGTGCCAGCAGTGCCGGGACAGGGGGAAATCAGCCCCAGCATTTT
CASSAGTGGNQPQHF
>NA|TRBJ2-3|NA|TRBV14|14
TGTGCCAGCAGCCCCGGGACTAGCACAGATACGCAGTATTTT
CASSPGTSTDTQYF
>TRBD2|TRBJ2-2|NA|TRBV7-2|15
TGTGCCAGCAGCGAAGAGGGCGGGAGTGGCGGGGAGCTGTTTTTT
CASSEEGGSGGELFF
>NA|TRBJ2-7|NA|TRBV11-3|14
TGTGCCAGCAGCTTAGTTGCGGAACACTGGAAGCAGTACTTC
CASSLVAEHWKQYF
>NA|TRBJ2-1|NA|TRBV7-2|15
TGTGCCAGCAGCTTAGGTGCGGGGGCCACCAATGAGCAGTTCTTC
CASSLGAGATNEQFF
>NA|TRBJ2-7|NA|TRBV14|13
TGTGCCAGCAGCCATAACTTCTATTACGAGCAGTACTTC
CASSHNFYYEQYF
>TRBD2|TRBJ2-1|NA|TRBV11-3|19
TGTGCCAGCAGCAACCCGGGACTAGCGGGGTTTAGCTCCTACAATGAGCAGTTCTTC
CASSNPGLAGFSSYNEQFF
>TRBD2|TRBJ2-3|NA|TRBV7-2|15
TGTGCCAGCAGCCCGAGCGGGGTGTACACAGATACGCAGTATTTT
CASSPSGVYTDTQYF
>NA|TRBJ2-2|NA|TRBV4-2|16
TGTGCCAGCAGCGGCGACGTTAGCGCGAACACCGGGGAGCTGTTTTTT
CASSGDVSANTGELFF
>NA|TRBJ2-7|NA|TRBV7-2|16
TGTGCCAGCAGCTTTTTTCCAGACAGTCCATACTACGAGCAGTACTTC
CASSFFPDSPYYEQYF
>TRBD1|TRBJ2-1|once|TRBV27|12
TGTGCCAGCAGTTCACAGGGGTCTGAGCAGTTCTTC
CASSSQGSEQFF
>TRBD1|TRBJ2-6|NA|TRBV4-3|18
TGCGCCAGCAGCCAAGCCGGGACAGGAAGCTCTGGGGCCAACGTCCTGACTTTC
CASSQAGTGSSGANVLTF
>TRBD1|TRBJ2-2|once|TRBV27|16
TGTGCCAGCAGTCTGGACAGGGGGGATGACACCGGGGAGCTGTTTTTT
CASSLDRGDDTGELFF
>TRBD1|TRBJ1-2|NA|TRBV27|15
TGTGCCAGCAGTCCTCGGCGGACAGGGGGATATGGCTACACCTTC
CASSPRRTGGYGYTF
>TRBD1|TRBJ2-2|NA|TRBV6-1|15
TGTGCCAGCAGTGGACGGACAGGGTGGACCGGGGAGCTGTTTTTT
CASSGRTGWTGELFF
>TRBD1|TRBJ1-5|NA|TRBV4-2|17
TGTGCCAGCAGCCAAGGAGTTTACAGGGGTAGCAATCAGCCCCAGCATTTT
CASSQGVYRGSNQPQHF
>NA|TRBJ1-1|NA|TRBV6-1|14
TGTGCCAGCAGTGAAACAGCGGGGTACACTGAAGCTTTCTTT
CASSETAGYTEAFF
>NA|TRBJ1-5|NA|TRBV19|14
TGTGCCAGTAGTATATCTGTGGGAGATCAGCCCCAGCATTTT
CASSISVGDQPQHF
>NA|TRBJ2-1|NA|TRBV6-1|14
TGTGCCAGCAGTGATGATCGGGACTACAATGAGCAGTTCTTC
CASSDDRDYNEQFF
>TRBD2|TRBJ2-7|NA|TRBV28|15
TGTGCCAGCAGCATGGTAGCGGGAAGCTCCTACGAGCAGTACTTC
CASSMVAGSSYEQYF
>NA|TRBJ2-7|NA|TRBV7-2|16
TGTGCCAGCAGCTTAGGGCTCACAGCGGGTGGGTACGAGCAGTACTTC
CASSLGLTAGGYEQYF
>NA|TRBJ2-1|few|TRBV19|11
TGTGCCGCGGGCGGGTACAATGAGCAGTTCTTC
CAAGGYNEQFF
>NA|TRBJ2-7|NA|TRBV28|11
TGTGCCAGCAGTCAGGGCTACGAGCAGTACTTC
CASSQGYEQYF
>NA|TRBJ1-3|NA|TRBV4-1|16
TGCGCCAGCAGCCAAGATCTGTGGACTTCTGGAAACACCATATATTTT
CASSQDLWTSGNTIYF
>TRBD1|TRBJ1-5|NA|TRBV27|14
TGTGCCAGCTCCGTACAGGGGGTCAATCAGCCCCAGCATTTT
CASSVQGVNQPQHF
>NA|TRBJ1-1|few|TRBV7-9|14
TGTGCCAGCAGCTTTGACAGTACCAACACTGAAGCTTTCTTT
CASSFDSTNTEAFF
>NA|TRBJ1-5|NA|TRBV6-5|14
TGTGCCAGCAGTCCCTCGGCAGGGAATCAGCCCCAGCATTTT
CASSPSAGNQPQHF
>TRBD1|TRBJ2-7|NA|TRBV5-1|15
TGCGCCAGCAGCACAAGGGGGACAGGGTTCTACGAGCAGTACTTC
CASSTRGTGFYEQYF
>NA|TRBJ2-7|NA|TRBV7-6|14
TGTGCCAGCAGCTTACAGGGGGGATCCTACGAGCAGTACTTC
CASSLQGGSYEQYF
>TRBD2|TRBJ2-1|NA|TRBV7-2|15
TGTGCCAGCAGCGTGACTAGCGGGGTTAAGAATGAGCAGTTCTTC
CASSVTSGVKNEQFF
>TRBD2|TRBJ2-7|once|TRBV2|15
TGTGCCAGCAATTCCGGGACTAGCGACACCTACGAGCAGTACTTC
CASNSGTSDTYEQYF
>TRBD1|TRBJ2-7|many|TRBV19|14
TGTGCCAGTAGCCCAGGGACAGGCGCTTACGAGCAGTACTTC
CASSPGTGAYEQYF
>NA|TRBJ1-5|few|TRBV27|17
TGTGCCAGCAGTCTGAACTCAGCAGCGATTAGCAATCAGCCCCAGCATTTT
CASSLNSAAISNQPQHF
>NA|TRBJ1-2|NA|TRBV9|15
TGTGCCAGCAGCGTAGACGGGGGGCAGTACTATGGCTACACCTTC
CASSVDGGQYYGYTF
>NA|TRBJ1-2|NA|TRBV4-1|17
TGCGCCAGCAGCCCTGGACCGGAGGAGACCGCCATGGGAGGCTACACCTTC
CASSPGPEETAMGGYTF
>NA|TRBJ2-2|NA|TRBV7-9|16
TGTGCCAGCAGAATTGGACTTTCTGGTGAGCCCGGGGAGCTGTTTTTT
CASRIGLSGEPGELFF
>NA|TRBJ1-1|NA|TRBV28|16
TGTGCCAGCAGTTTCTTGGGGGGGGGACGAGGGACTGAAGCTTTCTTT
CASSFLGGGRGTEAFF
>NA|TRBJ1-1|NA|TRBV4-1|13
TGCGCCAGCAGCCAAGATACTGAGACTGAAGCTTTCTTT
CASSQDTETEAFF
>NA|TRBJ1-2|NA|TRBV27|13
TGTGCCAGCAGTCCGGGGTTAGGGTATGGCTACACCTTC
CASSPGLGYGYTF